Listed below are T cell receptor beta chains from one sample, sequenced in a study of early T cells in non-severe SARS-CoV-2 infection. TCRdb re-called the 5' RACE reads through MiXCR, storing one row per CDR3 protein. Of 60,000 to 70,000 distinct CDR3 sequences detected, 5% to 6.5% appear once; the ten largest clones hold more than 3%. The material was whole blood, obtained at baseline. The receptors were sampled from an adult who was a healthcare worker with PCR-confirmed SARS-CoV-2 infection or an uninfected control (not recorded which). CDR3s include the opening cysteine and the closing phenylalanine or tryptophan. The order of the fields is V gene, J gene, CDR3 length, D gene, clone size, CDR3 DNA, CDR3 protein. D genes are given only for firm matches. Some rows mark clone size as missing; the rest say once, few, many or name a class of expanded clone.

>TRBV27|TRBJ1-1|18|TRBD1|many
TGTGCCAGCAGTTTATCGTCAACGGCGACAGGGATGAACACTGAAGCTTTCTTT
CASSLSSTATGMNTEAFF
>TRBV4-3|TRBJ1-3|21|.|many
TGCGCCAGCAGCCAAGATCTGATAGTAATGGGACGGAGCCTCTCTGGAAACACCATATATTTT
CASSQDLIVMGRSLSGNTIYF
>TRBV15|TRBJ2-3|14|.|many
TGTGCCACCAGCAGAGGGGGGAGCCTTGGTACGCAGTATTTT
CATSRGGSLGTQYF
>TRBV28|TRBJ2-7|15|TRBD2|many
TGTGCCAGCAGTCCCCCCGGACTAGCGGGAGGCGAGCAGTACTTC
CASSPPGLAGGEQYF
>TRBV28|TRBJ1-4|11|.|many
TGTGCCAGCACTCTTCAGGGAAAACTGTTTTTT
CASTLQGKLFF
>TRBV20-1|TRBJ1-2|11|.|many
TGCAGTGCTAGGGGTGGGGTTATTTCTACCTTC
CSARGGVISTF
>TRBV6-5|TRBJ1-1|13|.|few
TGTGCCAGCAGTTCCAGATTGAACACTGAAGCTTTCTTT
CASSSRLNTEAFF
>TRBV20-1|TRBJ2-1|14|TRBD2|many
TGCAGTGCTAGATGGACTAGCGGGGGAAATGAGCAGTTCTTC
CSARWTSGGNEQFF
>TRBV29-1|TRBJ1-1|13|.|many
TGCAGCGTTACGGGTACCCAGGGGACTGAAGCTTTCTTT
CSVTGTQGTEAFF
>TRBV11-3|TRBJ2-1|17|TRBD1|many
TGTGCCAGCAGCTCCGGGACAGGGGGTGGGAGGTTGGTTGAGCAGTTCTTC
CASSSGTGGGRLVEQFF
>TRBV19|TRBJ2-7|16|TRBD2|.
TGTGCCAGTAGTCCTGGGCATAGCGGGAGAGTCCACGAGCAGTACTTC
CASSPGHSGRVHEQYF